These 3 T cell receptor beta chains came from one sample sequenced in a study of cytomegalovirus exposure and HLA in healthy donors. Both 60 Vbeta primers and 13 Jbeta primers went into the PCR. Sequenced by immunoSEQ multiplex PCR; TCRdb stores in-frame clones only, minus some. This sample yields about 150,000 clones, of which 70% to 80% are seen a single time; less than 15% belongs to the top ten. The source material was PBMCs. The origin of the receptors is a man in his forties or fifties in good health and CMV-seropositive.

This chain connects TRBV9 to TRBJ1-1; D is possibly TRBD1 (5 bases). The CDR3 is made up of 14 amino acids. Trimming left V 3 bases short and J 3 bases short, with 12 bases between. Germline values: CDR1 SGDLS, CDR2 YYNGEE. The CDR3 coding sequence is TGTGCCAGCAGCGCCGTGGGGCAACACACTGAAGCTTTCTTT. Translated, it gives CASSAVGQHTEAFF.

Only one count was recorded for this clone. This rearrangement joins TRBV28 to TRBJ1-1; unclear D gene. The CDR3 covers 14 residues. The V gene's germline CDR1 is MDHEN and CDR2 SYDVKM. V shed 5 bases and J shed 6 bases, with 16 bases lying between them. The DNA for the CDR3 is TGTGCCAGCAGTCCCCCTTCCCGGGGTTCTGAAGCTTTCTTT. Its protein is CASSPPSRGSEAFF.

The rearrangement uses TRBV19 and TRBJ2-2, with 7 positions matching TRBD2. The CDR3 covers 15 residues. Trimming at V came to 7 bases and at J to 5 bases, leaving 10 bases not matched to a gene. In germline, CDR1 is LNHDA, CDR2 SQIVND (reference sequence). For the CDR3, the DNA is TGTGCCAGTACCGGGGCGGGAGAGAAGACCGGGGAGCTGTTTTTT. It specifies CASTGAGEKTGELFF.